One T cell receptor beta chain is described in this entry. The length of the CDR3 is 14 residues. The ends lost 3 bases at V and 5 bases at J; junction bases unmatched: 3. Germline V lookup: CDR1 KGHDR, CDR2 SFDVKD. TCRdb keeps only in-frame clones here, not all; method: immunoSEQ multiplex PCR. The table has about 300,000 clones, 85% to 90% seen once. The data originate from a study of blood T cell repertoires in COVID-19. Study information: The analysed material was cDNA or gDNA that came from T cells, B-cell-depleted T cells, or PBMCs.

The sequenced sample was peripheral blood. This rearrangement joins TRBV24-1 to TRBJ2-1; TRBD1 agrees at 7 bases. This TCR was sampled from a woman between 50 and 59 years old with COVID-19, enrolled during active disease. DNA of the CDR3: TGTGCCACCAGTGATCGGGACAGAAACAATGAGCAGTTCTTC. Its translation: CATSDRDRNNEQFF.